The 28 T cell receptor beta chains below all came from one sample that was sequenced in a study of T cells in Graves' hyperthyroidism and ophthalmopathy. RNA transcripts provided the source from which TCR beta CDR3 regions were amplified. Researchers ran a first-round RT-PCR on the TCR CDR3 using the HTBI primer set. Via MiXCR, TCRdb re-called the multiplex PCR reads, giving one row per CDR3 protein. Of fewer than 350,000 distinct CDR3 sequences in the sample, 15% to 20% were seen once. The source material was blood. These receptors were collected from a woman aged 50 to 65 with Graves' hyperthyroidism.

The chain combines TRBV7-2 with TRBJ1-2; D possibly corresponds to TRBD1 (6 bases). V was clipped by 3 bases and J by 3 bases, with 14 bases between them. The CDR3 covers 15 residues. Germline CDR1 and CDR2: SGHTA and FQGNSA. CDR3 sequence reads: CASSFPGAGDYGYTF. The CDR3 nucleotides read TGTGCCAGCAGCTTCCCAGGGGCCGGTGACTATGGCTACACCTTC.

The chain has TRBV7-9 and TRBJ2-1; the match to TRBD1 covers 10 bases. This CDR3 region has 16 residues. The germline gives CDR1 SEHNR, CDR2 FQNEAQ (reference sequence). J lost 9 bases, V lost 5 bases, and 13 bases had no gene match. The CDR3 protein is CASSGRQGARSSEQFF. For the CDR3, the DNA is TGTGCCAGCAGCGGACGACAGGGGGCGCGATCAAGTGAGCAGTTCTTC.

This clonotype has a count of ten or more. The chain links TRBV18 to TRBJ2-5; D remains ambiguous. Trimming pared 0 bases from V and 4 bases from J, leaving 9 bases between. The CDR3 consists of 14 residues. Germline CDR1 reads KGHSH; CDR2 reads LQKENI. CDR3 bases: TGTGCCAGCTCACCACCGGGTTTGAGAGAGACCCAGTACTTC. This codes for CASSPPGLRETQYF.

Only a few counts were recorded for this clonotype. CDR3 region: CASSTLQTGNYGYTF. The CDR3 bases are TGTGCCAGTAGTACGCTCCAGACAGGGAACTATGGCTACACCTTC. This chain links TRBV19 with TRBJ1-2, with 7 bases that match TRBD1. Germline lookup yields CDR1 LNHDA and CDR2 SQIVND (reference sequence). This CDR3 has 15 residues. V dropped 4 bases and J dropped 2; count of bases not matched to a gene: 7.

Turning to this clonotype: A single base separates this from a much larger clone, so it may be a read error. Written as DNA, the CDR3 is TGTGCCAGCAGGGCAGGGACGCGAGAGACCCAGTACTTC. Translation gives CASRAGTRETQYF. The J gene is TRBJ2-5, the V gene TRBV2; tentatively, D is TRBD1 or TRBD2 (5 bases each). This CDR3 comprises 13 residues. Germline-derived CDR1 and CDR2 are SNHLY and FYNNEI. V lost 6 bases to trimming and J lost 4 bases, with 12 bases between them. The variable domain in full, completed from reference TRBV2 and TRBJ2-5, reads EPEVTQTPSHQVTQMGQEVILRCVPISNHLYFYWYRQILGQKVEFLVSFYNNEISEKSEIFDDQFSVERPDGSNFTLKIRSTKLEDSAMYFCASRAGTRETQYFGPGTRLLVL.

V and J are TRBV7-3 and TRBJ2-3; TRBD2 matches 9 bases. This CDR3 region has 15 residues. CDR1 is SGHTA and CDR2 is FQGTGA in the germline V gene. Trimming took 5 bases from V and 6 from J; bases not matched to a gene: 9. In DNA form, the CDR3 reads TGTGCCAGCAGCGCCTGGGGCGGGGGGGCCGATACGCAGTATTTT. It codes for CASSAWGGGADTQYF.

This clonotype was observed a few times. The J gene is TRBJ1-2, the V gene TRBV10-1; D gene uncertain. Germline loops: CDR1 WNHNN, CDR2 SYGVQD (reference sequence). V gave up 2 bases and J gave up 4 bases, with 8 bases separating them. The CDR3 consists of 13 residues. The CDR3 DNA reads TGCGCCAGCAGTGAGGACGGGAGCTATGGCTACACCTTC. It codes for CASSEDGSYGYTF.

The chain recombines TRBV7-9 with TRBJ2-2; possible D gene TRBD2, 5 bases. V dropped 4 bases and J dropped 14 bases, with 14 bases sitting between them. The CDR3 spans 12 residues. Germline-derived CDR1 and CDR2 are SEHNR and FQNEAQ (reference sequence). The CDR3 bases are TGTGCCAGCAGCTCCCAGACCGGGAAACTGTTTTTT. This encodes CASSSQTGKLFF. The full variable domain, in which reference TRBV7-9 and TRBJ2-2 provide the parts outside the CDR3, is DTGVSQNPRHKITKRGQNVTFRCDPISEHNRLYWYRQTLGQGPEFLTYFQNEAQLEKSRLLSDRFSAERPKGSFSTLEIQRTEQGDSAMYLCASSSQTGKLFFGEGSRLTVL.

V usage is TRBV20-1 and J usage is TRBJ2-4, with TRBD2 identical over 7 bases. This CDR3 is 16 amino acids long. V shed 0 bases, J shed 0 bases, and the junction held 5 bases outside the gene matches. CDR1 is DFQATT and CDR2 is SNEGSKA in the germline V gene (reference sequence). CDR3 loop: CSARDPGGLAKNIQYF. Written as DNA, the CDR3 is TGCAGTGCTAGAGATCCGGGGGGATTAGCCAAAAACATTCAGTACTTC.

This clonotype was counted many times. J is TRBJ1-1 and V is TRBV5-5, with 9 bases aligning to TRBD1. V was pared by 3 bases and J by 4 bases, with 7 bases of the junction left unmatched. The germline CDR1 and CDR2 sequences are SGHKS and YYEKEE (reference sequence). CDR3 length: 15 amino acids. The CDR3 spells CASSWLGQGGTEAFF. The CDR3 DNA reads TGTGCCAGCAGCTGGCTGGGACAGGGTGGCACTGAAGCTTTCTTT. Based on the CDR3 plus reference TRBV5-5 and TRBJ1-1, the full variable domain is DAGVTQSPTHLIKTRGQQVTLRCSPISGHKSVSWYQQVLGQGPQFIFQYYEKEERGRGNFPDRFSARQFPNYSSELNVNALLLGDSALYLCASSWLGQGGTEAFFGQGTRLTVV.

This clonotype has ten or more counts. V and J are TRBV20-1 and TRBJ2-3, with 9 nucleotides matching TRBD2. Germline assignment: CDR1 DFQATT and CDR2 SNEGSKA (reference sequence). V was pared by 0 bases and J by 6 bases, with 13 bases of the junction left unmatched. The CDR3 is made up of 17 amino acids. The CDR3 is CSARDLMIAGEGDTQYF. The CDR3 nucleotides are TGCAGTGCTAGAGACCTGATGATAGCGGGGGAGGGGGATACGCAGTATTTT.

This clonotype was found many times. CDR3 nucleotides: TGTGCCAGCAGTTACGGGAGCGGGGTGGAGACCCAGTACTTC. Its protein product is CASSYGSGVETQYF. The V call is TRBV6-5, the J call TRBJ2-5; 7 bases match TRBD2. This CDR3 region has 14 residues. Germline V gene lookup returns CDR1 MNHEY and CDR2 SVGAGI. The V gene end was trimmed by 2 bases and the J gene end by 5 bases; junction bases not matched to a gene: 5.

The genes are TRBV6-2 or TRBV6-3 and TRBJ2-3; no clear D gene. This CDR3 is 16 amino acids long. The V end was cut by 0 bases, the J end by 4 bases, with 14 bases between. CDR1 is MNHEY and CDR2 is SVGEGT in the germline V gene. This CDR3 is CASSYSNTLVADTQYF. DNA of the CDR3: TGTGCCAGCAGTTACTCGAATACTCTGGTGGCAGATACGCAGTATTTT.

This clonotype was seen more than once but under ten times. A much larger clone lies one base from this, so it may be a read error. The V call is TRBV6-1, the J call TRBJ2-3; D uncertain. CDR3 size: 13 residues. Looked up from germline, CDR1 is MNHNS and CDR2 is SASEGT. V lost 5 bases, J lost 2 bases, and 8 bases lay in between. The CDR3 DNA reads as TGTGCCAGCAGTTTTGGGGACACAGATACGCAGTATTTT. Translating gives CASSFGDTDTQYF.

The gene calls are TRBV3-1 and TRBJ2-7, with D hard to call. CDR1 LGHDT and CDR2 YNNKEL come from the germline V gene (reference sequence). V lost 1 base and J 6 bases, leaving 4 bases between the germline ends. The CDR3 covers 11 residues. The CDR3 coding sequence is TGTGCCAGCAGCCAAGGCTGCGAGCAGTACTTC. Its translation: CASSQGCEQYF.

This clonotype was seen a single time. V and J are TRBV7-6 and TRBJ2-7, with D perhaps matching TRBD2 (6 bases). The CDR3 runs to 16 residues. Trimming removed 1 base at V and 5 bases at J, with 18 bases between. The V gene's germline CDR1 is SGHVS and CDR2 FNYEAQ. This chain's CDR3 is CASSLEFVGGIHEQYF. The CDR3 DNA sequence: TGTGCCAGCAGCTTAGAATTTGTCGGGGGAATCCACGAGCAGTACTTC.

The rearrangement joins TRBV4-2 to TRBJ1-2, with a possible D match to TRBD1 (6 bases). The CDR3 extends over 14 amino acids. Germline V gene lookup returns CDR1 LGHNA and CDR2 YNFKEQ. Trimming stripped 3 bases from V and 6 bases from J, with 14 bases between. This CDR3 reads CASSQEGVLDGYTF. CDR3 nucleotides: TGTGCCAGCAGCCAGGAGGGGGTTTTAGATGGCTACACCTTC.

This chain links TRBV9 with TRBJ1-1; possibly TRBD1 for D (6 bases). This CDR3 has 15 residues. V was shortened by 4 bases and J by 0 bases, with 13 bases between the two germline ends. Germline CDR1 reads SGDLS; CDR2 reads YYNGEE. CDR3 region: CASSTGTAMNTEAFF. The CDR3 nucleotides read TGTGCCAGCAGCACAGGGACGGCGATGAACACTGAAGCTTTCTTT.

Comments on this clonotype: The junction departs from the called germline gene at one end, perhaps through a read error. The rearrangement links TRBV27 to TRBJ1-2; TRBD1 matches 7 bases. Per the germline V gene, CDR1 is MNHEY and CDR2 is SMNVEV (reference sequence). The CDR3 length is 14 residues. The CDR3 protein is CASSLYTGADGCTF. The CDR3 coding sequence is TGTGCCAGCAGTCTTTATACAGGGGCGGATGGCTGCACCTTC.

This sequence joins TRBV15 and TRBJ2-7, with D unresolved. The CDR3 loop spans 16 amino acids. V lost 0 bases to trimming and J lost 2 bases, with 14 bases between them. The germline V gene has CDR1 LNHNV and CDR2 YYDKDF (reference sequence). The CDR3 DNA is TGTGCCACCAGCAGAGATTCGGTCCAGCCTACCTACGAGCAGTACTTC. Its protein is CATSRDSVQPTYEQYF.

This clonotype was detected many times. J is TRBJ1-1 and V is TRBV6-1, with a possible D match to TRBD1 (6 bases). Germline-derived CDR1 and CDR2 are MNHNS and SASEGT. V was clipped by 5 bases and J by 0 bases, with 13 bases between them. The CDR3 has 15 amino acids. Here the CDR3 reads CASSNNRVMNTEAFF. As DNA, the CDR3 is TGTGCCAGCAGTAATAACAGGGTGATGAACACTGAAGCTTTCTTT.

This clonotype appeared a few times. The chain joins TRBV6-1 to TRBJ1-5; D gene ambiguous. The CDR3 loop spans 14 amino acids. V was shortened by 0 bases and J by 2 bases, with 5 bases between the two germline ends. Germline V gene sequence: CDR1 MNHNS, CDR2 SASEGT. The CDR3 DNA reads as TGTGCCAGCAGTGAAGCACTCGGCAATCAGCCCCAGCATTTT. Translating gives CASSEALGNQPQHF.

V is TRBV6-1 and J is TRBJ2-2; 7 bases fit TRBD1. Germline CDR1 and CDR2: MNHNS and SASEGT. Trimming at V came to 9 bases and at J to 6 bases, leaving 1 base not matched to a gene. The CDR3 contains 11 residues. Here the CDR3 DNA reads TGTGCCAGTCAGGGGGCCGGGGAGCTGTTTTTT. Protein: CASQGAGELFF.

The rearrangement links TRBV6-1 to TRBJ2-1; a weak D match, TRBD1 (5 bases). In germline, CDR1 is MNHNS, CDR2 SASEGT. Trimming took off 5 bases at V and 0 bases at J, with 11 bases between the two ends. The CDR3 sequence is 15 residues long. The CDR3 sequence: CASSLDRFSYNEQFF. The CDR3 bases are TGTGCCAGCAGTCTTGACAGATTCTCCTACAATGAGCAGTTCTTC.

The chain uses TRBV7-9 and TRBJ2-2; D uncertain. The CDR3 loop spans 12 amino acids. Germline lookup yields CDR1 SEHNR and CDR2 FQNEAQ (reference sequence). V shed 5 bases and J shed 6 bases, with 7 bases lying between them. CDR3 in amino acids: CASSAVAGELFF. CDR3 in DNA: TGTGCCAGCAGCGCCGTAGCCGGGGAGCTGTTTTTT.

Turning to this clonotype: This may arise from a read error, as a much more abundant clone is one base away. It is likely a read error, because the conserved phenylalanine at the end of the CDR3 is missing. This chain uses TRBV20-1 with TRBJ1-1; the D is unclear. This CDR3 region has 11 residues. Looked up from germline, CDR1 is DFQATT and CDR2 is SNEGSKA (reference sequence). CDR3 bases: TGCAGCCGCTTAAGGAACACTGAAGCTTTCCTT. Protein sequence: CSRLRNTEAFL.

CDR3 nucleotide sequence: TGTGCCAGCAGCTTAGGAACCCCCCTAGGCCAAGAGACCCAGTACTTC. Translation gives CASSLGTPLGQETQYF. The chain links TRBV7-2 to TRBJ2-5; D not resolved. V was trimmed by 1 base and J by 1 base, leaving 13 bases between them. CDR1 is SGHTA, CDR2 FQGNSA, per germline. The CDR3 has 16 amino acids.

This clonotype appeared many times. The chain employs TRBV29-1 and TRBJ2-3; 7 nucleotides agree with TRBD2. Germline V gene data show CDR1 as SQVTM and CDR2 as ANQGSEA. The CDR3 spans 13 residues. V gave up 6 bases and J gave up 3 bases; unmatched junction bases: 6. The CDR3 reads CSVGGDPTDTQYF. The DNA of the CDR3 is TGCAGCGTGGGGGGGGACCCTACAGATACGCAGTATTTT.